Listed below are T cell receptor beta chains from one sample, sequenced in a study of CD8+CD57+ T cells in acquired aplastic anemia. TCRdb fed the reads into MiXCR, producing one record per CDR3 protein. Of 260,000 or so distinct CDR3 sequences listed, around 45% are singletons. Sample: sorted CD4+, CD8+, or CD8+CD57+ T cells (not recorded which) from PBMCs. The receptors come from a human donor with aplastic anemia. Each CDR3 is given with its conserved first and last residue. Each record gives: D gene, clone size, J gene, V gene, CDR3 DNA, CDR3 protein. A D gene is named only where the DNA matches it firmly. Only some rows state a clone size, as once, few, many or a class for expanded clones.

TRBD2	NA	TRBJ2-1	TRBV5-1	TGCGCCAGCAGCCGGGGGAGCGGGGGGTTCAATGAGCAGTTCTTC	CASSRGSGGFNEQFF
NA	many	TRBJ2-3	TRBV9	TGTGCCAGCAGCGTAGGGGGTGGTAGCACAGATACGCAGTATTTT	CASSVGGGSTDTQYF
NA	many	TRBJ1-1	TRBV14	TGTGCCAGCAGCCAAGACAGGGGCACTGAAGCTTTCTTT	CASSQDRGTEAFF
TRBD1	NA	TRBJ2-3	TRBV7-9	TGCGCCAGCAGCCTAGACCCGGGACAGGGCACAGATACGCAGTATTTT	CASSLDPGQGTDTQYF
NA	NA	TRBJ1-1	TRBV6-5	TGTGCCACAGGGAACACTGAAGCTTTCTTT	CATGNTEAFF
NA	NA	TRBJ1-6	TRBV25-1	TGTGCCAGCAGTGAGACTCCTCTAGGAGGATCACCCCTCCACTTT	CASSETPLGGSPLHF
NA	once	TRBJ1-1	TRBV30	TGTGCCTGGAGTGTAGGGACACTCAACACTGAAGCTTTCTTT	CAWSVGTLNTEAFF
NA	few	TRBJ2-3	TRBV7-9	TGTGCCAGCAGCCCACGACACTACCCCACAGATACGCAGTATTTT	CASSPRHYPTDTQYF
NA	many	TRBJ2-5	TRBV7-9	TGTGCCAGCCTTGATCTTAGGCTTGGGGAGACCCAGTACTTC	CASLDLRLGETQYF
TRBD1	many	TRBJ1-2	TRBV7-2	TGTGCCAGCAGCGTGTCGGGACAGAGGGAAAACTATGGCTACACCTTC	CASSVSGQRENYGYTF
NA	NA	TRBJ2-5	TRBV5-5	TGCGCCAGCAGCTTGATTGGGACGCATGGAGCGGAGACCCAGTACTTC	CASSLIGTHGAETQYF
NA	NA	TRBJ2-5	TRBV7-2	TGTGCCAGCAGCCCTCAGGGACTCCGTAAAGAGACCCAGTACTTC	CASSPQGLRKETQYF
TRBD2	many	TRBJ2-1	TRBV2	TGTGCCAGCAGTAAATCTCCGGGGGGAGTTATCAATGAGCAGTTCTTC	CASSKSPGGVINEQFF
NA	NA	TRBJ2-7	TRBV29-1	TGCAGCGTTCTAAGTGGCTCCTACGAGCAGTACTTC	CSVLSGSYEQYF
NA	few	TRBJ1-2	TRBV12-3/TRBV12-4	TGTGCCAGCCTATCCATTGGGGCAGGAATTTATGGCTACACCTTC	CASLSIGAGIYGYTF
TRBD1	NA	TRBJ1-2	TRBV15	TGTGCCACCAGCAGGGGAGGACAGGGCGGCAACTATGGCTACACCTTC	CATSRGGQGGNYGYTF
NA	NA	TRBJ2-2	TRBV9	TGTGCCAGCACTGGGATCCATGACACCGGGGAGCTGTTTTTT	CASTGIHDTGELFF
TRBD1	NA	TRBJ1-2	TRBV29-1	TGCAGCAGTGAAGGGGACAGGGAGTCGAGTGGCTACACCTTC	CSSEGDRESSGYTF
TRBD1	many	TRBJ1-3	TRBV7-9	TGTGCCAGCAGCGGTGAACAGGGGGCCTTCTCTGGAAACACCATATATTTT	CASSGEQGAFSGNTIYF
TRBD2	NA	TRBJ2-3	TRBV30	TGTGCCTGGAGCGAGCGGGGGAGCACAGATACGCAGTATTTT	CAWSERGSTDTQYF
NA	once	TRBJ2-1	TRBV6-5	TGTGCCAGCAGTTACTCGGGGGGCTACAATGAGCAGTTCTTC	CASSYSGGYNEQFF
NA	many	TRBJ2-7	TRBV11-2	TGTGCCACTACACGGGCCAACGAGCAGTACTTC	CATTRANEQYF
TRBD2	many	TRBJ2-1	TRBV20-1	TGCAGTGCTAGGTCCGGGAGGATCTCCTACAATGAGCAGTTCTTC	CSARSGRISYNEQFF
NA	few	TRBJ2-3	TRBV11-2	TGTGCCAGCAGCCAAGATCTCAGGACCGCAGATACGCAGTATTTT	CASSQDLRTADTQYF
TRBD1	NA	TRBJ2-3	TRBV7-9	TGTGCCAGCAGCTTGGCCGGACAGGGATTCTCTAGCACAGATACGCAGTATTTT	CASSLAGQGFSSTDTQYF
TRBD2	NA	TRBJ2-6	TRBV2	TGTGCCAGCATCTTCAGGCGGGGGGCTGCTGGGGCCAACGTCCTGACTTTC	CASIFRRGAAGANVLTF
NA	many	TRBJ2-7	TRBV6-5	TGTGCCAGCAATGAGGGACGGGCAAAATACGAGCAGTACTTC	CASNEGRAKYEQYF
TRBD1	many	TRBJ1-6	TRBV5-6	TGTGCCAGCGGACAGGGAAAGTCACCCCTCCACTTT	CASGQGKSPLHF
NA	NA	TRBJ1-1	TRBV10-1	TGCGCCAGCAGTGAGTCAACAGGGAGGGACACTGAAGCTTTCTTT	CASSESTGRDTEAFF
TRBD2	NA	TRBJ2-5	TRBV20-1	TGCAGTGCTACTTTAGCGGGAGGGGGGGAGACCCAGTACTTC	CSATLAGGGETQYF
NA	many	TRBJ2-3	TRBV5-1	TGCGCCAGCAGCCCGGCACGCCTTAGCACAGATACGCAGTATTTT	CASSPARLSTDTQYF
TRBD2	many	TRBJ2-1	TRBV12-3/TRBV12-4	TGTGCCAGCAGTTCCGGGACTAGCGGAAACAATGAGCAGTTCTTC	CASSSGTSGNNEQFF
TRBD1	NA	TRBJ2-2	TRBV10-3	TGTGCCGCCACCGGGACAGGGAGCACCGGGGAGCTGTTTTTT	CAATGTGSTGELFF
TRBD1	few	TRBJ2-7	TRBV15	TGTGCCACCAGCAAAACTTCCGGGACAGAACCTCCCGAGCAGTACTTC	CATSKTSGTEPPEQYF
NA	NA	TRBJ1-1	TRBV15	TGTGCCACCAGCAGCACGGACAGTAACACTGAAGCTTTCTTT	CATSSTDSNTEAFF
NA	NA	TRBJ1-5	TRBV7-6	TGTGCCAGCAGCTTAGCCCCGCCGGCCCCCTTCATGAGTCAGCCCCAGCATTTT	CASSLAPPAPFMSQPQHF
TRBD1	many	TRBJ2-7	TRBV6-5	TGTGCCAGCAGTTACTCAGGGACAGCTCTCTACGAGCAGTACTTC	CASSYSGTALYEQYF
NA	NA	TRBJ1-1	TRBV20-1	TGCAGTGCTAATCCCAGGGGAGCTTTCTTT	CSANPRGAFF
NA	NA	TRBJ1-1	TRBV7-3	TGTGCCGGCAGCTTATCAGGCGGAGGGCAAGATGAAGCTTTCTTT	CAGSLSGGGQDEAFF
TRBD1	many	TRBJ1-4	TRBV7-9	TGTGCCAGCAGCCCGCCCGGACAGGGTAATGAAAAACTGTTTTTT	CASSPPGQGNEKLFF
TRBD2	many	TRBJ2-1	TRBV4-2	TGTGCCAGCAGCCAAGATCTAGCGGAGAGCAATGAGCAGTTCTTC	CASSQDLAESNEQFF
NA	NA	TRBJ1-1	TRBV30	TGTGCCTGGAGTGTGGGGGTCACGGGCACTGAAGCTTTCTTT	CAWSVGVTGTEAFF
TRBD1	NA	TRBJ2-7	TRBV4-3	TGCGCCAGCAGCCACCAGGGACAGCCTAAGAACGAGCAGTACTTC	CASSHQGQPKNEQYF
TRBD1	NA	TRBJ2-7	TRBV2	TGTGCCAGCAGAAACCTCCGGGACAGATACGAGCAGTACTTC	CASRNLRDRYEQYF
NA	NA	TRBJ1-1	TRBV19	TGTGCCAGTAGTCCGACGACCGCGAACACTGAAGCTTTCTTT	CASSPTTANTEAFF